This T cell receptor beta chain was identified during a study of T cell changes during pregnancy in multiple sclerosis. Method: immunoSEQ multiplex PCR; TCRdb's copy keeps in-frame clones and lacks some. The data contain about 46,000 clones, roughly 92% of them singletons. The CDR3 runs 15 residues. V was clipped by 2 bases and J by 5 bases, with 11 bases between them. Germline V CDR1 and CDR2: SGHRS, YFSETQ. This chain connects TRBV5-1 to TRBJ1-6; possible D gene TRBD1, 6 bases. Here the sequenced sample was CD4+ T cells from peripheral blood mononuclear cells, taken in the second trimester of pregnancy. The source of this sequence is a female donor in good health, enrolled as a control in a pregnancy study. CDR3 amino acids: CASSFWGQNNSPLHF. The CDR3 coding sequence is TGCGCCAGCAGCTTTTGGGGGCAGAATAATTCACCCCTCCACTTT. The full variable domain, with the rest looked up from reference TRBV5-1 and TRBJ1-6, is KAGVTQTPRYLIKTRGQQVTLSCSPISGHRSVSWYQQTPGQGLQFLFEYFSETQRNKGNFPGRFSGRQFSNSRSEMNVSTLELGDSALYLCASSFWGQNNSPLHFGNGTRLTVT.